This is a list of T cell receptor beta chains from one sample in a study of blood T cell repertoires in COVID-19. The table came from immunoSEQ multiplex PCR; TCRdb's copy has only in-frame clones and leaves some out. The sample lists 150,000 to 200,000 clones; about 81% were seen once. The sample consisted of peripheral blood. Receptors originate from a woman in her 70s with acute or convalescent COVID-19. The CDR3 runs from the conserved cysteine through the conserved F or W. The D gene is left open where the match is weak. For some rows the clone size is stated as once, few or many, or as a class when expanded; others skip it.

CDR3nt | CDR3aa | len | abundance | d_gene | j_gene | v_gene
TGTGCCAGCAGCTTATCCAGGGGGCAACACATTCAGTACTTC | CASSLSRGQHIQYF | 14 | . | TRBD1 | TRBJ2-4 | TRBV7-2
TGTGCCAGCAGCTGGGGAAGGAGGAACAATCAGCCCCAGCATTTT | CASSWGRRNNQPQHF | 15 | . | . | TRBJ1-5 | TRBV7-2
TGTGCTAGTGGCCAGACTAGCGGGGCTACTGAGCAGTTCTTC | CASGQTSGATEQFF | 14 | . | TRBD2 | TRBJ2-1 | TRBV12-5
TGCGCCAGCAGCTTGGGCGCACTCCCCGTTCACTCCTACGAGCAGTACTTC | CASSLGALPVHSYEQYF | 17 | . | . | TRBJ2-7 | TRBV5-1
TGTGCCACATCGACAGGGACGGATTACGAGCAGTACTTC | CATSTGTDYEQYF | 13 | once | TRBD1 | TRBJ2-7 | TRBV6-5
TGTGCCAGCAGTTCGGGACAGCCGGTTAGCAATCAGCCCCAGCATTTT | CASSSGQPVSNQPQHF | 16 | . | TRBD1 | TRBJ1-5 | TRBV6-2/TRBV6-3
TGTGCCAGCAGCCCACCGGAGGGTGGCTACACCTTC | CASSPPEGGYTF | 12 | . | . | TRBJ1-2 | TRBV7-2
TGTGCCAGCAGCTCCTACCCGCGACTTGTTAACACTGAAGCTTTCTTT | CASSSYPRLVNTEAFF | 16 | . | . | TRBJ1-1 | TRBV7-8
TGTGCCAGCAGCCTAAGCCGGGACTACAACAATGAGCAGTTCTTC | CASSLSRDYNNEQFF | 15 | . | TRBD2 | TRBJ2-1 | TRBV7-2
TGCGCCAGCAGCTTGGGAACAGCCTCTGGAAACACCATATATTTT | CASSLGTASGNTIYF | 15 | . | . | TRBJ1-3 | TRBV5-1
TGCGCCAGCAGCCCGAGTGGGGGCAACTACGAGCAGTACTTC | CASSPSGGNYEQYF | 14 | . | . | TRBJ2-7 | TRBV4-3
TGTGCCAGCAGTTCCGGGGGGGCAGAAATGATTTATGGCTACACCTTC | CASSSGGAEMIYGYTF | 16 | . | . | TRBJ1-2 | TRBV27
TGTGCCAGTAGTAAGACAGTCAATAATTCACCCCTCCACTTT | CASSKTVNNSPLHF | 14 | . | . | TRBJ1-6 | TRBV19
TGTGCTAGTGGCCCTCGCGGACAGGGGGCGAGAAGCAATCAGCCCCAGCATTTT | CASGPRGQGARSNQPQHF | 18 | . | TRBD1 | TRBJ1-5 | TRBV12-5
TGTGCCAGCAGCCCCACCGGGACAGGGGGCAATGAGCAGTTCTTC | CASSPTGTGGNEQFF | 15 | . | TRBD1 | TRBJ2-1 | TRBV6-5
TGTGCCAGCAGCTCACAGGGGGCGTCCGGAAACACCATATATTTT | CASSSQGASGNTIYF | 15 | . | TRBD1 | TRBJ1-3 | TRBV7-9
TGCGCCAGCAGTGAGTCGTTGGCAAGCTCTGGAAACACCATATATTTT | CASSESLASSGNTIYF | 16 | . | . | TRBJ1-3 | TRBV10-1
TGCGCCAGCAGCCTATCTACAGGGCTCTCTAGCAATCAGCCCCAGCATTTT | CASSLSTGLSSNQPQHF | 17 | . | . | TRBJ1-5 | TRBV4-1
TGTGCCAGCAGGACGGACAGTCACACCGGGGAGCTGTTTTTT | CASRTDSHTGELFF | 14 | once | . | TRBJ2-2 | TRBV5-4
TGTGCCAGCAGCCGGCAGGTGAACACTGAAGCTTTCTTT | CASSRQVNTEAFF | 13 | . | . | TRBJ1-1 | TRBV7-3
TGTGCCAGTAGTATGAAGGGGTTTGAAGCTTTCTTT | CASSMKGFEAFF | 12 | . | . | TRBJ1-1 | TRBV19
TGTGCCAGCACCGAATCCTCACTGAGGCAGCCCCAGCATTTT | CASTESSLRQPQHF | 14 | . | . | TRBJ1-5 | TRBV6-5
TGTGCCAGCAGCCGGCCCGGGACTGGGGTAGGAAGCGAGCAGTACTTC | CASSRPGTGVGSEQYF | 16 | . | . | TRBJ2-7 | TRBV5-4
TGTGCCAGCAGCTTTTTGACGTCTTACAGAGCCTCTGGGGCCAACGTCCTGACTTTC | CASSFLTSYRASGANVLTF | 19 | . | . | TRBJ2-6 | TRBV5-4
TGCGCCAGCAGCCCCCCCGGGTACCAAGAGACCCAGTACTTC | CASSPPGYQETQYF | 14 | . | . | TRBJ2-5 | TRBV4-1
TGTGCCAGCAGTGGAGTTAACCGTGAAGCTTTCTTT | CASSGVNREAFF | 12 | . | . | TRBJ1-1 | TRBV25-1
TGTGCCAGCAGCCAAGGATCTGCGCAGCCCCAGCATTTT | CASSQGSAQPQHF | 13 | . | . | TRBJ1-5 | TRBV3-1/TRBV3-2
TGTGCCAGCAGCTTGGTGGCGCGGGACAGGGGGCTCGGCTACACCTTC | CASSLVARDRGLGYTF | 16 | . | TRBD1 | TRBJ1-2 | TRBV5-4
TGTGCCAGCAGGAGGACAGGGGAGGAGACCCAGTACTTC | CASRRTGEETQYF | 13 | . | TRBD1 | TRBJ2-5 | TRBV28
TGTGCCAGCAGCCTCCGGGACTACCTCCTGCATGAGCAGTTCTTC | CASSLRDYLLHEQFF | 15 | . | TRBD2 | TRBJ2-1 | TRBV7-6
TGTGCCAGCTCACAAGGGGAGGATTCACCCCTCCACTTT | CASSQGEDSPLHF | 13 | few | . | TRBJ1-6 | TRBV18